This T cell receptor (beta chain) was profiled in a study of blood T cell repertoires in COVID-19. Study overall: Samples representing acute and convalescent COVID-19 were sourced from the United States, Italy and Spain. The cDNA or gDNA used as material had been derived from T cells, B-cell-depleted T cells, or PBMCs.

The CDR3 has 15 residues. Germline V gene sequence: CDR1 SGHDN, CDR2 FVKESK. V was pared by 3 bases and J by 10 bases, with 16 bases between. Original handling: Amplifying reference gene primers gave estimates of nucleated cell counts. Sequencing used immunoSEQ multiplex PCR; TCRdb keeps in-frame clones, though not all of them. That table gives V, J and clone size, and the DNA gave D and trimming. The sample lists 200,000 to 250,000 clones, 85% seen once, with 2.9% in the top ten. This receptor was obtained from a man in his forties or fifties who had recovered from COVID-19. Sequenced sample: peripheral blood. The chain couples TRBV14 to TRBJ1-6; TRBD1 is a possible D gene (5 bases). CDR3 bases: TGTGCCAGCAGCCATGATTTGGGGGGGTCCTCACCCCTCCACTTT. This encodes CASSHDLGGSSPLHF.